Detailed here is one TCR beta chain. Generated by immunoSEQ multiplex PCR, the TCRdb table keeps only in-frame clones and is missing some. The repertoire consists of around 130,000 clones, with 80% to 90% occurring once and the leading ten covering over 8%. This record belongs to a study of T cell responses to AZD1222 COVID-19 vaccine. V dropped 5 bases and J dropped 2 bases, with 22 bases sitting between them. The CDR3 is 18 residues long. The germline V gene encodes CDR1 SEHNR and CDR2 FQNEAQ (reference sequence). The chain combines TRBV7-9 with TRBJ2-1, with D perhaps TRBD1 or TRBD2 (6 bases each). The specimen comprised peripheral blood, sampled on day 0 of AZD1222 vaccination. The receptor's source is an adult in good health. CDR3 sequence (DNA): TGTGCCAGCAGCAAGAACCCCTTCGGGGGACAAGCCTACAATGAGCAGTTCTTC. Its translation is CASSKNPFGGQAYNEQFF.